The 27 T cell receptor beta chains below come from one sample, sequenced in a study of Ad26.COV2.S vaccination and SARS-CoV-2 variants. The repertoire was sequenced with immunoSEQ multiplex PCR; TCRdb's copy has only in-frame clones and lacks some. The sample shows roughly 700,000 clones, around 90% of them seen only once. Specified treatment: 19 received Ad26.COV2.S at low or high dose, single or two shots; 5 received placebo; per-sample allocation not given. Sampling was done on day 63 after the first vaccine or placebo injection. The source was peripheral blood, collected in a trial of Ad26.COV2.S vaccine versus placebo. These receptors all come from a person aged 18-65 years who received the Ad26.COV2.S COVID-19 vaccine or a placebo.

The chain uses TRBV2 and TRBJ1-1; D is uncertain. Germline V gene sequence: CDR1 SNHLY, CDR2 FYNNEI. This CDR3 contains 12 residues. Trimming removed 6 bases at V and 8 bases at J, with 13 bases between. CDR3 bases: TGTGCCAGCAGCCTAGGCGGCTTCGAAGCTTTCTTT. It codes for CASSLGGFEAFF.

The rearrangement links TRBV7-9 to TRBJ2-1, with D perhaps matching TRBD1 or TRBD2 (5 bases each). V shed 2 bases and J shed 8 bases, with 7 bases lying between them. There are 12 residues in the CDR3. Germline V CDR1 and CDR2: SEHNR, FQNEAQ (reference sequence). The CDR3 nucleotides read TGTGCCAGCAGCTTAAGAGGGGATGAGCAGTTCTTC. Translated: CASSLRGDEQFF.

The chain uses TRBV24-1 and TRBJ2-3; 11 bases are shared with TRBD2. Per the germline V gene, CDR1 is KGHDR and CDR2 is SFDVKD. The V and J ends lost 5 bases and 4 bases, in that order; junction bases with no gene match: 7. The CDR3 has 16 residues. The CDR3 DNA sequence: TGTGCCACCAGTGGTACTAGCGGGAGTGTCTCAGATACGCAGTATTTT. Translated, it gives CATSGTSGSVSDTQYF.

The chain's CDR3 is CSVNRVGETQYF. The CDR3 DNA follows: TGCAGCGTTAACAGGGTCGGGGAGACCCAGTACTTC. The rearrangement joins TRBV29-1 to TRBJ2-5; D is possibly TRBD1 (6 bases). Germline CDR1 SQVTM, CDR2 ANQGSEA. The CDR3 loop spans 12 amino acids. Trimming cost V 5 bases and J 5 bases, with 12 bases left between them.

This chain links TRBV5-4 with TRBJ1-6; the D gene is possibly TRBD1 (6 bases). The CDR3 covers 16 residues. Germline assignment: CDR1 SGHNT and CDR2 YYREEE (reference sequence). V gave up 3 bases and J gave up 6 bases, with 16 bases separating them. This CDR3 reads CASSSVWGAGNSPLHF. The CDR3 DNA reads as TGTGCCAGCAGCTCGGTGTGGGGGGCGGGTAATTCACCCCTCCACTTT.

The V and J genes are TRBV2 and TRBJ2-1; 9 bases fit TRBD1. The V gene end was trimmed by 4 bases and the J gene end by 10 bases; junction bases not matched to a gene: 11. CDR1 and CDR2 (germline): SNHLY, FYNNEI. The CDR3 totals 15 residues. CDR3 loop: CASSVSGTGIGEQFF. CDR3 DNA: TGTGCCAGCAGTGTTTCCGGGACAGGGATTGGAGAGCAGTTCTTC.

J is TRBJ2-3 and V is TRBV5-1; 8 bases align to TRBD2. Per germline, CDR1 SGHRS and CDR2 YFSETQ. V dropped 5 bases and J dropped 1; count of bases not matched to a gene: 6. This CDR3 is 15 amino acids long. The CDR3 DNA is TGCGCCAGCAGGGCTAGCGGGTTAGGCACAGATACGCAGTATTTT. Residues: CASRASGLGTDTQYF.

This clone was recorded a few times. The rearrangement joins TRBV3-1 (or the pseudogene TRBV3-2) to TRBJ1-2; D is uncertain. V was clipped by 0 bases and J by 8 bases, with 13 bases between them. From germline, CDR1 is LGHDT and CDR2 YNNKEL (reference sequence). This CDR3 is built from 14 residues. DNA of the CDR3: TGTGCCAGCAGCCAAGATTACCATTATCCCGGCTACACCTTC. This gives the protein CASSQDYHYPGYTF.

The chain is built from TRBV18 and TRBJ1-2; D gene ambiguous. The V and J ends lost 2 bases and 0 bases respectively, with 13 bases between them. The V gene's germline CDR1 is KGHSH and CDR2 LQKENI. This CDR3 comprises 16 residues. CDR3 bases: TGTGCCAGCTCACCAAGAAGTCAAGATTCTAACTATGGCTACACCTTC. Its translation is CASSPRSQDSNYGYTF.

This clone appeared once. This chain links TRBV29-1 with TRBJ2-3; no firm D call. Between the trimmed V and J ends, which lost 5 bases and 0 bases, there was a span of 15 bases. CDR1 and CDR2 from the germline V gene are SQVTM and ANQGSEA. The length of the CDR3 is 15 residues. CDR3 coding DNA: TGCAGCGTTCAGAGAAAGGTTACTAGCACAGATACGCAGTATTTT. The encoded protein is CSVQRKVTSTDTQYF.

The rearrangement joins TRBV30 to TRBJ2-7, with 11 bases identical to TRBD1. Unmatched junction bases numbered 4, after V lost 2 bases and J lost 4 bases. The germline V gene encodes CDR1 GTSNPN and CDR2 SVGIG (reference sequence). The CDR3 extends over 14 amino acids. In nucleotides, the CDR3 is TGTGCCTGGAGTAGGACAGGGGGCAGGTACGAGCAGTACTTC. Residues: CAWSRTGGRYEQYF. The variable domain in full, with the rest retrieved from reference TRBV30 and TRBJ2-7, is SQTIHQWPATLVQPVGSPLSLECTVEGTSNPNLYWYRQAAGRGLQLLFYSVGIGQISSEVPQNLSASRPQDRQFILSSKKLLLSDSGFYLCAWSRTGGRYEQYFGPGTRLTVT.

The genes are TRBV30 and TRBJ1-2; D possibly corresponds to TRBD1 (6 bases). Looked up from germline, CDR1 is GTSNPN and CDR2 is SVGIG (reference sequence). CDR3 length: 12 residues. Trimming removed 4 bases at V and 6 bases at J, with 12 bases between. The CDR3 is CAWNSGGNGYTF. The CDR3 DNA sequence: TGTGCCTGGAATTCGGGGGGCAATGGCTACACCTTC.

The chain has TRBV7-6 and TRBJ2-1; weak D call: TRBD1 (5 bases). The length of the CDR3 is 14 residues. Trimming took 5 bases from V and 8 from J, leaving 16 bases between them. Germline lookup yields CDR1 SGHVS and CDR2 FNYEAQ. CDR3 coding DNA: TGTGCCAGCAGCCCAAGCCAGGGAAGGGATGAGCAGTTCTTC. This encodes CASSPSQGRDEQFF. Full variable domain (missing parts from reference TRBV7-6 and TRBJ2-1): GAGVSQSPRYKVTKRGQDVALRCDPISGHVSLYWYRQALGQGPEFLTYFNYEAQQDKSGLPNDRFSAERPEGSISTLTIQRTEQRDSAMYRCASSPSQGRDEQFFGPGTRLTVL.

CDR3 nucleotides: TGTGCCAGCAGCTATTGGGACAGGCCCTACGAGCAGTACTTC. As protein: CASSYWDRPYEQYF. This rearrangement joins TRBV7-9 to TRBJ2-7; 8 nucleotides align to TRBD1. CDR1 and CDR2 (germline): SEHNR, FQNEAQ (reference sequence). CDR3 length: 14 residues. V trimming: 4 bases; J trimming: 2 bases; junction bases outside the gene matches: 4.

The V call is TRBV19, the J call TRBJ2-7, with a weak D call TRBD1 (6 bases). Trimming cost V 1 base and J 2 bases, with 12 bases left between them. The germline V gene encodes CDR1 LNHDA and CDR2 SQIVND (reference sequence). This CDR3 region has 15 residues. The CDR3 here is CASSIGQGNPYEQYF. The DNA of the CDR3 is TGTGCCAGTAGTATAGGGCAGGGGAATCCCTACGAGCAGTACTTC.

The chain carries TRBV7-9 and TRBJ1-6, with TRBD1 as a possible D gene (5 bases). Germline V lookup: CDR1 SEHNR, CDR2 FQNEAQ (reference sequence). The germline V and J ends were trimmed by 0 bases and 13 bases, with 13 bases remaining between them. The CDR3 has 14 amino acids. CDR3 residues: CASSLAAEGPPLHF. Written as DNA, the CDR3 is TGTGCCAGCAGCTTAGCGGCGGAGGGACCCCCCCTCCACTTT.

The V and J genes are TRBV5-6 and TRBJ2-1, with TRBD1 matching over 11 bases. The trim removed 2 bases at V and 2 bases at J, leaving 6 bases unmatched. Germline assignment: CDR1 SGHDT and CDR2 YYEEEE. This CDR3 is 17 amino acids long. The chain's CDR3 is CASSLPGTGGPYNEQFF. The DNA for the CDR3 is TGTGCCAGCAGCTTACCCGGGACAGGGGGGCCCTACAATGAGCAGTTCTTC.

The chain carries TRBV5-1 and TRBJ2-4; possible D gene TRBD1, 5 bases. The CDR3 loop spans 15 amino acids. V was pared by 4 bases and J by 7 bases, with 18 bases between. Per germline, CDR1 SGHRS and CDR2 YFSETQ. The CDR3 DNA reads as TGCGCCAGCAGCATCCAGGGATTGGATAGTAACATTCAGTACTTC. Amino acids: CASSIQGLDSNIQYF.

V usage is TRBV13 and J usage is TRBJ2-7; 7 nucleotides agree with TRBD1. This CDR3 has 14 residues. CDR1 and CDR2 from the germline V gene are PRHDT and FYEKMQ (reference sequence). V was clipped by 10 bases and J by 2 bases; unmatched bases: 11. The CDR3 DNA is TGTGCCACTAAGGGGACAGAATCACCCTACGAGCAGTACTTC. Translated, it gives CATKGTESPYEQYF.

The V gene is TRBV30, the J gene TRBJ1-6; D ambiguous. V lost 8 bases and J lost 5, with 22 bases in between. Germline loops: CDR1 GTSNPN, CDR2 SVGIG (reference sequence). CDR3 length: 16 residues. In DNA, the CDR3 is TGTGCCATCCGTTTTGGAAGGGCGGTCAATAATTCACCCCTCCACTTT. Residues: CAIRFGRAVNNSPLHF.

This chain uses TRBV19 with TRBJ2-2; maybe TRBD1 (5 bases). The CDR3 is made up of 13 amino acids. V was pared by 7 bases and J by 6 bases, with 12 bases between. Germline CDR1 is LNHDA and CDR2 is SQIVND (reference sequence). CDR3 in amino acids: CASTPGWAGELFF. CDR3 in DNA: TGTGCCAGTACTCCAGGGTGGGCCGGGGAGCTGTTTTTT. The full variable domain, completed using reference TRBV19 and TRBJ2-2, is DGGITQSPKYLFRKEGQNVTLSCEQNLNHDAMYWYRQDPGQGLRLIYYSQIVNDFQKGDIAEGYSVSREKKESFPLTVTSAQKNPTAFYLCASTPGWAGELFFGEGSRLTVL.

The CDR3 coding sequence is TGTGCCACCTCCCCGGGGACAGGGAACGACTATGGCTACACCTTC. Amino acids: CATSPGTGNDYGYTF. The gene calls are TRBV19 and TRBJ1-2, with 9 positions matching TRBD1. Germline lookup yields CDR1 LNHDA and CDR2 SQIVND (reference sequence). V was clipped by 10 bases and J by 3 bases; unmatched bases: 12. This CDR3 has 15 residues.

This clone appeared once. The gene calls are TRBV11-2 and TRBJ2-7; weak D call: TRBD1 (6 bases). Germline values: CDR1 SGHAT, CDR2 FQNNGV. The CDR3 loop spans 12 amino acids. V lost 5 bases to trimming and J lost 5 bases, with 10 bases between them. The DNA for the CDR3 is TGTGCCAGCAGCCGGGGACAAGACGAGCAGTACTTC. Protein sequence: CASSRGQDEQYF.

The chain couples TRBV19 to TRBJ1-2; TRBD1 matches 8 bases. This CDR3 comprises 13 residues. CDR1 and CDR2 from the germline V gene are LNHDA and SQIVND (reference sequence). J was trimmed by 5 bases and V by 8 bases; bases with no gene match: 7. The CDR3 spells CASETGGRYGYTF. In DNA, the CDR3 is TGTGCCAGTGAAACAGGGGGAAGGTATGGCTACACCTTC.

The V call is TRBV6-2 or TRBV6-3, the J call TRBJ2-7; TRBD1 is a possible D gene (6 bases). Per germline, CDR1 MNHEY and CDR2 SVGEGT. This CDR3 is built from 15 residues. With 3 bases removed from V and 0 bases from J, the gap between germline ends came to 12 bases. The CDR3 loop reads CASSYGGSLSYEQYF. The CDR3 DNA follows: TGTGCCAGCAGTTATGGGGGCTCTCTCTCCTACGAGCAGTACTTC.

The chain uses TRBV11-2 and TRBJ1-6; TRBD1 agrees at 7 bases. CDR1 and CDR2 (germline): SGHAT, FQNNGV. The CDR3 is 16 amino acids. The junction had 4 bases not matched to a gene; V was cut back by 3 bases and J by 2 bases. Here the CDR3 reads CASSFRQGAYNSPLHF. The CDR3 coding sequence is TGTGCCAGCAGCTTCAGGCAGGGGGCCTATAATTCACCCCTCCACTTT.

This clone occurred once. The chain carries TRBV29-1 and TRBJ1-2, with 9 bases aligning to TRBD1. V gave up 6 bases and J gave up 5 bases; unmatched junction bases: 4. The CDR3 is made up of 12 amino acids. From germline, CDR1 is SQVTM and CDR2 ANQGSEA. DNA for the CDR3: TGCAGCGTGGGGGACAGGGTTTATGGCTACACCTTC. Encoded protein: CSVGDRVYGYTF.